This TCR beta chain derives from a study of early T cells in non-severe SARS-CoV-2 infection. Study information: Bulk RNA isolated from unsorted whole blood underwent sequencing; chains were not paired. Regarding the study as a whole: Anti-spike CD8 responses were favored in VDJdb matching, and private and CD4 specificities were missed.

Germline V gives CDR1 DFQATT, CDR2 SNEGSKA (reference sequence). V trimming: 1 base; J trimming: 0 bases; junction bases outside the gene matches: 11. This CDR3 contains 18 residues. This clonotype was found a few times. Antigen: not known. Individually, cDNA molecules had unique molecular identifiers attached to them. MiXCR, run by TCRdb on the 5' RACE reads, gives a single entry per CDR3 protein. The data show roughly 31,000 distinct CDR3 sequences, 4.6% seen once. This chain joins TRBV20-1 and TRBJ2-3, with 9 bases matching TRBD2. This sequence originates from an adult who was a healthcare worker with PCR-confirmed SARS-CoV-2 infection or an uninfected control (not recorded which). Sequencing used whole blood. CDR3 nucleotides: TGCAGTGCTAGAGTTAGCGGGGGACCGCGTTATAGCACAGATACGCAGTATTTT. Its protein is CSARVSGGPRYSTDTQYF.